The clone carrying this T cell receptor beta chain was detected ten times or more. TCRdb reanalysed the 5' RACE reads using MiXCR and keeps one entry per CDR3 protein. The sample holds 250,000 to 400,000 distinct CDR3 sequences, roughly 11% seen once. This CDR3 has 15 residues. V was cut by 5 bases and J by 0 bases, with 13 bases left in between. The V gene's germline CDR1 is SEHNR and CDR2 FQNEAQ (reference sequence). This entry comes from a study of CD8 T cells in ankylosing spondylitis. The rearrangement links TRBV7-9 to TRBJ1-1; TRBD1 is a possible D gene (5 bases). The sample consisted of blood, either unsorted or a sorted T cell fraction (not recorded which). The clonotype was recovered from a female donor with ankylosing spondylitis or in good health (not recorded which). Here the CDR3 reads CASSAREALNTEAFF. CDR3 coding DNA: TGTGCCAGCAGCGCCAGGGAGGCGTTGAACACTGAAGCTTTCTTT.